The 29 T cell receptor beta chains below come from one sample, sequenced in a study of blood T cell repertoires in COVID-19. TCRdb keeps only in-frame clones here, not all; method: immunoSEQ multiplex PCR. The data hold more than 95,000 clones, with more than 85% observed a single time. Material: peripheral blood. These receptors were taken from a man between 50 and 59 years old with COVID-19, enrolled during active disease.

The chain joins TRBV6-2 or TRBV6-3 to TRBJ2-7, with TRBD2 as a possible D gene (6 bases). The CDR3 contains 17 residues. Trimming cost V 6 bases and J 1 base, with 22 bases left between them. Germline V gives CDR1 MNHEY, CDR2 SVGEGT. Here the CDR3 DNA reads TGTGCCAGCAGGTACATCGGAGGGTTCGGCTTTTCCTACGAGCAGTACTTC. It specifies CASRYIGGFGFSYEQYF.

The chain carries TRBV11-2 and TRBJ2-5; 9 bases are a match to TRBD1. Germline CDR1 and CDR2: SGHAT and FQNNGV. J lost 5 bases, V lost 6 bases, and 10 bases had no gene match. This CDR3 is 15 amino acids long. The CDR3 nucleotides are TGTGCCAGCAGGCTAGGCGACAGGGGGATTGAGACCCAGTACTTC. Amino acids: CASRLGDRGIETQYF. Together with reference TRBV11-2 and TRBJ2-5, the CDR3 gives the full variable domain: EAGVAQSPRYKIIEKRQSVAFWCNPISGHATLYWYQQILGQGPKLLIQFQNNGVVDDSQLPKDRFSAERLKGVDSTLKIQPAKLEDSAVYLCASRLGDRGIETQYFGPGTRLLVL.

V usage is TRBV12-5 and J usage is TRBJ1-5; perhaps TRBD1 as D (5 bases). Trimming cost V 2 bases and J 0 bases, with 8 bases left between them. The CDR3 has 15 amino acids. Germline loops: CDR1 LGHNT, CDR2 FRNRAP. CDR3 loop: CASGLRQNSNQPQHF. CDR3 sequence (DNA): TGTGCTAGTGGTTTGAGACAGAATAGCAATCAGCCCCAGCATTTT. Together with reference TRBV12-5 and TRBJ1-5, the CDR3 gives the full variable domain: DARVTQTPRHKVTEMGQEVTMRCQPILGHNTVFWYRQTMMQGLELLAYFRNRAPLDDSGMPKDRFSAEMPDATLATLKIQPSEPRDSAVYFCASGLRQNSNQPQHFGDGTRLSIL.

This chain joins TRBV6-5 and TRBJ2-3; D call uncertain. CDR3 length equals 12 residues. Trimming stripped 2 bases from V and 6 bases from J, with 6 bases between. The germline V gene encodes CDR1 MNHEY and CDR2 SVGAGI. CDR3: CASSYPGDTQYF. The DNA of the CDR3 is TGTGCCAGCAGTTACCCCGGGGATACGCAGTATTTT.

The CDR3, as DNA: TGTGCCAGCTCACCCGACAGGAGGTATAATTCACCCCTCCACTTT. Its translation: CASSPDRRYNSPLHF. This sequence joins TRBV18 and TRBJ1-6; possible D gene TRBD1, 6 bases. Germline V gene data show CDR1 as KGHSH and CDR2 as LQKENI. The CDR3 extends over 15 amino acids. Trimming removed 3 bases at V and 4 bases at J, with 10 bases between.

The chain couples TRBV7-3 to TRBJ2-2, with D perhaps matching TRBD1 (7 bases). The CDR3 is 14 residues long. The germline gives CDR1 SGHTA, CDR2 FQGTGA. V was cut by 8 bases and J by 1 base, with 11 bases left in between. CDR3 coding DNA: TGTGCCAGCGGGAGGACAGGGAACACCGGGGAGCTGTTTTTT. It encodes CASGRTGNTGELFF.

The chain is built from TRBV5-6 and TRBJ2-7; D is perhaps TRBD2 (5 bases). Per germline, CDR1 SGHDT and CDR2 YYEEEE. The CDR3 has 16 residues. V was clipped by 4 bases and J by 2 bases, with 19 bases between them. CDR3 residues: CASSLFGSGPPYEQYV. For the CDR3, the DNA is TGTGCCAGCAGCCTCTTCGGCAGCGGACCCCCCTACGAGCAGTACGTC.

This chain uses TRBV10-3 with TRBJ2-3, with 12 bases fitting TRBD2. CDR1 is ENHRY, CDR2 SYGVKD, per germline. The CDR3 totals 13 residues. V shed 8 bases and J 3 bases; nucleotides not matched to a gene: 0. CDR3 DNA: TGTGCCATCGGACTAGCGGGAACAGATACGCAGTATTTT. It specifies CAIGLAGTDTQYF.

This rearrangement joins TRBV10-1 to TRBJ2-1, with 9 bases aligning to TRBD2. Trimming took 6 bases from V and 10 from J; bases not matched to a gene: 10. Looked up from germline, CDR1 is WNHNN and CDR2 is SYGVQD (reference sequence). The CDR3 is 14 residues long. In DNA form, the CDR3 reads TGCGCCAGCAGCTTTGCGGGAGGGCCGGGGGAGCAGTTCTTC. Protein sequence: CASSFAGGPGEQFF.

This clone was seen just once. An end of the junction differs from the germline gene, which may be a read error. The chain couples TRBV9 to TRBJ1-2; TRBD1 matches at 9 bases. The V gene's germline CDR1 is SGDLS and CDR2 YYNGEE. The CDR3 runs to 12 residues. CDR3 coding DNA: TGTGCCAGCAGCGTGGGACAGGGAAAAAGAGCCTTC. Its protein is CASSVGQGKRAF.

The chain joins TRBV6-4 to TRBJ1-2, with TRBD1 identical over 8 bases. CDR3 length: 13 residues. V shed 6 bases, J shed 4 bases, and the junction held 4 bases outside the gene matches. Germline CDR1 reads MRHNA; CDR2 reads SNTAGT. The CDR3 DNA follows: TGTGCCAGCAGCCAGGGGGCTGGCTATGGCTACACCTTC. It translates to CASSQGAGYGYTF.

V is TRBV5-1 and J is TRBJ2-5, with D unresolved. Trimming took 0 bases from V and 2 from J, leaving 8 bases between them. The CDR3 is 14 residues long. Germline assignment: CDR1 SGHRS and CDR2 YFSETQ. Here the CDR3 reads CASSLGAAQETQYF. In DNA form, the CDR3 reads TGCGCCAGCAGCTTGGGTGCGGCGCAAGAGACCCAGTACTTC.

This rearrangement joins TRBV4-1 to TRBJ1-1; TRBD1 might be the D (6 bases). V gave up 3 bases and J gave up 5 bases, with 13 bases separating them. Germline values: CDR1 MGHRA, CDR2 YSYEKL. The CDR3 is 14 amino acids. CDR3 sequence: CASSHRTEGTEAFF. DNA for the CDR3: TGCGCCAGCAGCCACCGGACAGAAGGAACTGAAGCTTTCTTT.

This chain links TRBV27 with TRBJ2-3, with no clear D. The CDR3 extends over 12 amino acids. Germline-derived CDR1 and CDR2 are MNHEY and SMNVEV (reference sequence). Trimming removed 6 bases at V and 6 bases at J, with 10 bases between. CDR3: CASRGSMDTQYF. The CDR3, as DNA: TGTGCCAGCAGGGGTAGCATGGATACGCAGTATTTT.

The chain uses TRBV30 and TRBJ1-6; 8 positions agree with TRBD1. Germline assignment: CDR1 GTSNPN and CDR2 SVGIG (reference sequence). This CDR3 is 13 amino acids long. V trimming: 5 bases; J trimming: 10 bases; junction bases outside the gene matches: 7. The CDR3 sequence is CAWSGQGGSPLHF. The CDR3 DNA follows: TGTGCCTGGTCAGGACAGGGAGGGTCACCCCTCCACTTT. Variable domain in full (rest from reference TRBV30 and TRBJ1-6): SQTIHQWPATLVQPVGSPLSLECTVEGTSNPNLYWYRQAAGRGLQLLFYSVGIGQISSEVPQNLSASRPQDRQFILSSKKLLLSDSGFYLCAWSGQGGSPLHFGNGTRLTVT.

This clone was counted once. The V and J genes are TRBV27 and TRBJ2-7, with 11 bases identical to TRBD1. The CDR3 contains 15 residues. V lost 8 bases and J lost 3; bases outside the gene matches: 9. Germline V gene sequence: CDR1 MNHEY, CDR2 SMNVEV (reference sequence). The CDR3 nucleotides are TGTGCCAGCGCGTACGGGACAGGGGGTTTCTACGAGCAGTACTTC. Its protein product is CASAYGTGGFYEQYF.

The gene calls are TRBV6-5 and TRBJ2-1; no clear D. V gave up 8 bases and J gave up 9 bases, with 14 bases separating them. The CDR3 is made up of 12 amino acids. Germline V lookup: CDR1 MNHEY, CDR2 SVGAGI. The CDR3 sequence: CASRTALGEQFF. In DNA, the CDR3 is TGTGCCAGCCGTACAGCTTTGGGTGAGCAGTTCTTC.

The rearrangement uses TRBV27 and TRBJ2-7; D call uncertain. This CDR3 comprises 12 residues. CDR1 and CDR2 (germline): MNHEY, SMNVEV (reference sequence). The V gene lost 6 bases and the J gene lost 3 bases, with 9 bases spanning the gap. The CDR3 DNA reads as TGTGCCAGCAGATCAGGTAACTACGAGCAGTACTTC. Its protein product is CASRSGNYEQYF.

V is TRBV19 and J is TRBJ1-2, with 7 bases aligning to TRBD1. V gave up 0 bases and J gave up 10 bases; unmatched junction bases: 8. The CDR3 totals 14 residues. Looked up from germline, CDR1 is LNHDA and CDR2 is SQIVND (reference sequence). The CDR3: CASSIDLGQEIYTF. The CDR3 bases are TGTGCCAGTAGTATAGATCTCGGACAGGAGATCTACACCTTC. The entire variable domain, with the rest obtained from reference TRBV19 and TRBJ1-2, is as follows: DGGITQSPKYLFRKEGQNVTLSCEQNLNHDAMYWYRQDPGQGLRLIYYSQIVNDFQKGDIAEGYSVSREKKESFPLTVTSAQKNPTAFYLCASSIDLGQEIYTFGSGTRLTVV.

The rearrangement uses TRBV24-1 and TRBJ2-7, with 8 positions matching TRBD2. Germline V lookup: CDR1 KGHDR, CDR2 SFDVKD. Germline trimming cut 4 bases from V and 7 bases from J; bases unmatched to any gene: 5. This CDR3 has 13 residues. The CDR3 DNA reads TGTGCCACCAGTGAAAAAGCGGGAGAAGAGCAGTACTTC. It codes for CATSEKAGEEQYF.

V is TRBV9 and J is TRBJ2-2; the D gene is possibly TRBD2 (6 bases). V dropped 1 base and J dropped 3 bases, with 13 bases sitting between them. The CDR3 runs 16 residues. Germline lookup yields CDR1 SGDLS and CDR2 YYNGEE. The CDR3 protein is CASSVSASAHTGELFF. CDR3 nucleotide sequence: TGTGCCAGCAGCGTATCGGCTAGCGCACACACCGGGGAGCTGTTTTTT.

This clone was seen only once. The rearrangement uses TRBV13 and TRBJ1-1; TRBD1 agrees at 9 bases. The CDR3 sequence is 15 residues long. Germline trimming cut 5 bases from V and 5 bases from J; bases unmatched to any gene: 9. Germline V CDR1 and CDR2: PRHDT, FYEKMQ (reference sequence). DNA of the CDR3: TGTGCCAGCAGCACCGTACAGGGGGCAGGAACTGAAGCTTTCTTT. Translating it yields CASSTVQGAGTEAFF.

The V call is TRBV7-9, the J call TRBJ1-4, with D possibly matching TRBD1 (5 bases). The CDR3 runs 14 residues. CDR1 and CDR2 (germline): SEHNR, FQNEAQ (reference sequence). The ends were cut back, 5 bases at V and 0 bases at J, with 7 bases in the middle. CDR3 coding DNA: TGTGCCAGCAGCAAGACAGCAACTAATGAAAAACTGTTTTTT. This sequence encodes CASSKTATNEKLFF.

The chain links TRBV29-1 to TRBJ1-6; weak D call: TRBD1 (5 bases). Germline-derived CDR1 and CDR2 are SQVTM and ANQGSEA. The CDR3 contains 13 residues. V shed 3 bases and J shed 9 bases, with 12 bases lying between them. Here the CDR3 reads CSVEGGEGSPLHF. The CDR3 DNA sequence: TGCAGCGTTGAGGGGGGTGAGGGTTCACCCCTCCACTTT.

This chain connects TRBV3-1 (or the pseudogene TRBV3-2) to TRBJ2-7; the D gene is possibly TRBD1 (6 bases). The ends were cut back, 4 bases at V and 0 bases at J, with 19 bases in the middle. This CDR3 contains 17 residues. Germline lookup yields CDR1 LGHDT and CDR2 YNNKEL (reference sequence). The DNA of the CDR3 is TGTGCCAGCAGCCGGCGGACCCCAGGGGACCACTCCTACGAGCAGTACTTC. It translates to CASSRRTPGDHSYEQYF.

The V call is TRBV2, the J call TRBJ2-1; D is perhaps TRBD1 (5 bases). Trimming took 6 bases from V and 10 from J, leaving 13 bases between them. Germline V CDR1 and CDR2: SNHLY, FYNNEI. The CDR3 contains 12 residues. This CDR3 reads CASSAGNGEQFF. The CDR3 DNA reads TGTGCCAGCAGCGCAGGGAATGGAGAGCAGTTCTTC.

This chain links TRBV18 with TRBJ2-3; TRBD1 matches 9 bases. V lost 3 bases and J lost 5; bases outside the gene matches: 6. Germline V gives CDR1 KGHSH, CDR2 LQKENI. The CDR3 is 15 residues long. CDR3 in DNA: TGTGCCAGCTCACCGGGACAGGGTGGTGAAGATACGCAGTATTTT. Encoded protein: CASSPGQGGEDTQYF.

The J gene is TRBJ2-2, the V gene TRBV5-6; no reliable D call. V lost 0 bases and J lost 6, with 6 bases in between. Germline assignment: CDR1 SGHDT and CDR2 YYEEEE. The CDR3 runs 13 residues. In nucleotides, the CDR3 is TGTGCCAGCAGCTTGGTTCCCGCCGGGGAGCTGTTTTTT. Protein sequence: CASSLVPAGELFF.

This chain joins TRBV5-1 and TRBJ1-2; TRBD1 matches at 9 bases. In germline, CDR1 is SGHRS, CDR2 YFSETQ. This CDR3 contains 14 residues. V shed 4 bases and J 4 bases; nucleotides not matched to a gene: 5. CDR3 DNA: TGCGCCAGCAGCCGGGGACAGGGATCCTATGGCTACACCTTC. As protein: CASSRGQGSYGYTF.